The 30 T cell receptor beta chains below were found in one sample sequenced in a study of blood T cell repertoires in COVID-19. Sequenced by immunoSEQ multiplex PCR; TCRdb stores in-frame clones only, minus some. The sample holds tens of thousands of clones; 90% are singletons and the top ten take approximately 1.6%. Sequenced sample: peripheral blood. The receptors come from a man in his 60s with acute or convalescent COVID-19.

The chain has TRBV10-1 and TRBJ2-1, with 10 bases that match TRBD2. Losses at the gene ends were 2 bases for V and 4 bases for J; bases not matched to a gene: 8. From germline, CDR1 is WNHNN and CDR2 SYGVQD (reference sequence). This CDR3 is 17 amino acids long. CDR3 in amino acids: CASSETPSGSDYNEQFF. In nucleotides, the CDR3 is TGCGCCAGCAGTGAGACCCCTAGCGGGAGTGATTACAATGAGCAGTTCTTC.

This clone was seen only once. The V call is TRBV19, the J call TRBJ1-5; D perhaps matches TRBD1 (5 bases). Germline loops: CDR1 LNHDA, CDR2 SQIVND (reference sequence). The CDR3 has 12 residues. V lost 3 bases and J lost 10, with 10 bases in between. CDR3 residues: CASSIWGGPQHF. CDR3 sequence (DNA): TGTGCCAGTAGTATTTGGGGGGGTCCCCAGCATTTT.

Worth noting for this clone: Different DNA sequences within this sample yield the same CDR3. The chain is built from TRBV5-1 and TRBJ1-1, with a tentative D call TRBD1 (5 bases). The CDR3 consists of 13 residues. V was pared by 4 bases and J by 1 base, with 8 bases between. The germline V gene has CDR1 SGHRS and CDR2 YFSETQ. This CDR3 is CASSLTGNTEAFF. CDR3 sequence (DNA): TGCGCCAGCAGCCTTACAGGGAACACTGAAGCTTTCTTT.

The rearrangement links TRBV4-3 to TRBJ1-2, with 7 bases that match TRBD1. The CDR3 is 14 amino acids. Trimming at V came to 3 bases and at J to 4 bases, leaving 5 bases not matched to a gene. Germline CDR1 reads LGHNA; CDR2 reads YSLEER. The CDR3 is CASSQGDRVYGYTF. The CDR3 bases are TGCGCCAGCAGCCAGGGCGACAGGGTCTATGGCTACACCTTC.

This clone showed up just a few times. V is TRBV30 and J is TRBJ1-2, with 9 bases fitting TRBD1. CDR1 GTSNPN and CDR2 SVGIG come from the germline V gene (reference sequence). J gave up 4 bases and V 4 bases, and 10 bases lay outside the gene matches. CDR3 length: 15 amino acids. CDR3 nucleotide sequence: TGTGCCTGGACCCCCGGGACAGGGAGCTTCTATGGCTACACCTTC. It encodes CAWTPGTGSFYGYTF.

The V gene is TRBV7-2, the J gene TRBJ2-1; D remains ambiguous. Per the germline V gene, CDR1 is SGHTA and CDR2 is FQGNSA. V was shortened by 3 bases and J by 2 bases, with 11 bases between the two germline ends. The CDR3 totals 15 residues. In DNA, the CDR3 is TGTGCCAGCAGCTTTGTAGCCAGCACCTACAATGAGCAGTTCTTC. Its translation: CASSFVASTYNEQFF.

The V gene is TRBV27, the J gene TRBJ2-7; 7 nucleotides align to TRBD2. Per germline, CDR1 MNHEY and CDR2 SMNVEV (reference sequence). After removal of 3 bases from V and 2 bases from J, the junction contained 7 bases not matched to a gene. There are 15 residues in the CDR3. Here the CDR3 DNA reads TGTGCCAGCAGTTTGGGCGGGGGAAGGCCCTACGAGCAGTACTTC. Amino acid sequence: CASSLGGGRPYEQYF.

The chain combines TRBV7-9 with TRBJ1-2; D is unresolved. Per the germline V gene, CDR1 is SEHNR and CDR2 is FQNEAQ (reference sequence). The CDR3 is 14 amino acids. V was clipped by 2 bases and J by 3 bases, with 10 bases between them. In nucleotides, the CDR3 is TGTGCCAGCAGCTTAAGATCACAAGACTATGGCTACACCTTC. Encoded protein: CASSLRSQDYGYTF.

The CDR3 sequence: CASSLMAGTNTGELFF. The DNA for the CDR3 is TGCGCCAGCAGCTTGATGGCCGGGACTAACACCGGGGAGCTGTTTTTT. This rearrangement joins TRBV5-1 to TRBJ2-2; a possible D gene is TRBD2 (6 bases). Per the germline V gene, CDR1 is SGHRS and CDR2 is YFSETQ. With 1 base removed from V and 2 bases from J, the gap between germline ends came to 12 bases. This CDR3 is built from 16 residues.

Concerning this clone itself: Other DNA sequences in this specimen translate into the identical CDR3. This sequence joins TRBV9 and TRBJ1-4; maybe TRBD1 (5 bases). V lost 0 bases, J lost 5 bases, and 11 bases lay in between. This CDR3 comprises 15 residues. Germline V lookup: CDR1 SGDLS, CDR2 YYNGEE. CDR3 bases: TGTGCCAGCAGCGTAGGAGTGGGGCCCAATGAAAAACTGTTTTTT. This encodes CASSVGVGPNEKLFF.

The V call is TRBV7-2, the J call TRBJ1-1, with 7 bases identical to TRBD1. CDR3 length: 16 residues. The trim removed 1 base at V and 1 base at J, leaving 6 bases unmatched. Germline loops: CDR1 SGHTA, CDR2 FQGNSA. The CDR3 loop reads CASSLVRGRGNTEAFF. DNA of the CDR3: TGTGCCAGCAGCTTAGTAAGGGGGCGCGGGAACACTGAAGCTTTCTTT.

The chain uses TRBV28 and TRBJ2-3; TRBD1 aligns across 9 bases. The CDR3 contains 16 residues. The germline CDR1 and CDR2 sequences are MDHEN and SYDVKM. Trimming took 5 bases from V and 1 from J; bases not matched to a gene: 7. In nucleotides, the CDR3 is TGTGCCAGCAGTAGGGGGACAGGGTGGGGCACAGATACGCAGTATTTT. It encodes CASSRGTGWGTDTQYF.

The chain couples TRBV19 to TRBJ2-1; 9 bases are a match to TRBD1. This CDR3 region has 17 residues. In germline, CDR1 is LNHDA, CDR2 SQIVND (reference sequence). Trimming at V came to 5 bases and at J to 4 bases, leaving 12 bases not matched to a gene. CDR3 in DNA: TGTGCCAGTAGTGGGTTTGGGACAGGGAAAGCATACAATGAGCAGTTCTTC. Its protein product is CASSGFGTGKAYNEQFF.

The rearrangement joins TRBV7-2 to TRBJ2-5; 11 positions match TRBD2. CDR1 SGHTA and CDR2 FQGNSA come from the germline V gene. V lost 8 bases, J lost 5 bases, and 10 bases stayed unmatched. CDR3 size: 15 residues. The CDR3 here is CASGGTSGRGETQYF. The CDR3 DNA is TGTGCCAGCGGTGGGACTAGCGGAAGGGGGGAGACCCAGTACTTC. The variable domain in full, completed from reference TRBV7-2 and TRBJ2-5, reads GAGVSQSPSNKVTEKGKDVELRCDPISGHTALYWYRQSLGQGLEFLIYFQGNSAPDKSGLPSDRFSAERTGGSVSTLTIQRTQQEDSAVYLCASGGTSGRGETQYFGPGTRLLVL.

The V call is TRBV7-9, the J call TRBJ2-7, with TRBD2 as a possible D gene (5 bases). The CDR3 length is 13 residues. Germline loops: CDR1 SEHNR, CDR2 FQNEAQ (reference sequence). The ends were cut back, 1 base at V and 4 bases at J, with 8 bases in the middle. The CDR3 DNA reads as TGTGCCAGCAGCTTAGGAGGGTATTACGAGCAGTACTTC. Protein product: CASSLGGYYEQYF.

This clone came up once. The rearrangement links TRBV5-1 to TRBJ2-7; the match to TRBD2 covers 13 bases. CDR3 size: 15 residues. The trim removed 6 bases at V and 4 bases at J, leaving 7 bases unmatched. From germline, CDR1 is SGHRS and CDR2 YFSETQ. DNA for the CDR3: TGCGCCAGCACCGGGACTAGCGGGAAGGGTTACGAGCAGTACTTC. Amino acids: CASTGTSGKGYEQYF.

V and J are TRBV6-2 or TRBV6-3 and TRBJ2-5; D may be TRBD2 (5 bases). Germline CDR1 MNHEY, CDR2 SVGEGT. V dropped 0 bases and J dropped 2 bases, with 22 bases sitting between them. The length of the CDR3 is 19 residues. CDR3 sequence (DNA): TGTGCCAGCAGTTACTCGAGGGTCCAGAGGACGGATGATCAAGAGACCCAGTACTTC. Protein product: CASSYSRVQRTDDQETQYF.

The sample holds one count of this clone. The V call is TRBV9, the J call TRBJ2-5, with D uncertain. CDR1 is SGDLS, CDR2 YYNGEE, per germline. V lost 4 bases, J lost 0 bases, and 7 bases lay in between. The CDR3 loop spans 13 amino acids. The chain's CDR3 is CASSSMNQETQYF. CDR3 DNA: TGTGCCAGCAGCTCTATGAACCAAGAGACCCAGTACTTC.

V is TRBV5-6 and J is TRBJ2-1, with D unclear. Germline CDR1 and CDR2: SGHDT and YYEEEE. CDR3 size: 12 residues. With 4 bases removed from V and 10 bases from J, the gap between germline ends came to 12 bases. The CDR3 sequence is CASSVPLGEQFF. CDR3 nucleotide sequence: TGTGCCAGCAGCGTACCCTTGGGCGAGCAGTTCTTC.

The CDR3 sequence is CASSPDRVSYEQYF. CDR3 nucleotides: TGTGCCAGTAGCCCGGACAGGGTCTCCTACGAGCAGTACTTC. V usage is TRBV19 and J usage is TRBJ2-7; 8 nucleotides line up with TRBD1. The CDR3 length is 14 residues. Germline V gene data show CDR1 as LNHDA and CDR2 as SQIVND (reference sequence). J lost 0 bases, V lost 6 bases, and 4 bases had no gene match. Variable domain in full (rest from reference TRBV19 and TRBJ2-7): DGGITQSPKYLFRKEGQNVTLSCEQNLNHDAMYWYRQDPGQGLRLIYYSQIVNDFQKGDIAEGYSVSREKKESFPLTVTSAQKNPTAFYLCASSPDRVSYEQYFGPGTRLTVT.

The gene calls are TRBV4-3 and TRBJ2-5; maybe TRBD1 (8 bases). Germline assignment: CDR1 LGHNA and CDR2 YSLEER. There are 15 residues in the CDR3. The germline V and J ends were trimmed by 8 bases and 5 bases, with 21 bases remaining between them. This chain's CDR3 is CASSTGRGRGETQYF. The CDR3 DNA follows: TGCGCCAGCTCCACGGGCAGGGGGCGGGGGGAGACCCAGTACTTC.

The chain uses TRBV7-3 and TRBJ2-6; 14 nucleotides agree with TRBD2. The germline CDR1 and CDR2 sequences are SGHTA and FQGTGA. The CDR3 contains 19 residues. The junction had 9 bases not matched to a gene; V was cut back by 5 bases and J by 3 bases. The CDR3 DNA reads as TGTGCCAGCAGCCCGTCGGGACTAGCGGGAGAAGGTGGGGCCAACGTCCTGACTTTC. Its protein is CASSPSGLAGEGGANVLTF.

The genes are TRBV30 and TRBJ2-1; possibly TRBD2 for D (5 bases). The CDR3 consists of 12 residues. From germline, CDR1 is GTSNPN and CDR2 SVGIG (reference sequence). V was shortened by 0 bases and J by 16 bases, with 16 bases between the two germline ends. The CDR3 here is CAWSVFRGSDFF. The CDR3 nucleotides read TGTGCCTGGAGTGTTTTCCGAGGGAGTGATTTCTTC.

The V and J genes are TRBV28 and TRBJ1-4; the D gene is possibly TRBD1 (5 bases). Trimming stripped 7 bases from V and 4 bases from J, with 13 bases between. CDR3 length: 14 residues. CDR1 and CDR2 (germline): MDHEN, SYDVKM. The CDR3 nucleotides read TGTGCCAGCATTACTGGGGCGGATAATGAAAAACTGTTTTTT. This translates into CASITGADNEKLFF. Supplemented by reference TRBV28 and TRBJ1-4, the full variable domain reads DVKVTQSSRYLVKRTGEKVFLECVQDMDHENMFWYRQDPGLGLRLIYFSYDVKMKEKGDIPEGYSVSREKKERFSLILESASTNQTSMYLCASITGADNEKLFFGSGTQLSVL.

Within the sample, this clone is medium-sized (0.01 to 0.1%). The chain uses TRBV10-2 and TRBJ2-1; 11 bases map to TRBD2. J lost 7 bases, V lost 0 bases, and 8 bases had no gene match. This CDR3 has 17 amino acids. Germline values: CDR1 WSHSY, CDR2 SAAADI. In DNA, the CDR3 is TGCGCCAGCAGTGAGTCGGAACTAGCGGGAGTAGGGAATGAGCAGTTCTTC. This translates into CASSESELAGVGNEQFF.

J is TRBJ2-2 and V is TRBV4-3; a possible D gene is TRBD1 (5 bases). In germline, CDR1 is LGHNA, CDR2 YSLEER. V was shortened by 1 base and J by 3 bases, with 9 bases between the two germline ends. The length of the CDR3 is 15 residues. CDR3: CASSQVPRDTGELFF. The CDR3 DNA is TGCGCCAGCAGCCAAGTCCCCAGGGACACCGGGGAGCTGTTTTTT.

This rearrangement joins TRBV15 to TRBJ2-7, with a weak D call TRBD2 (6 bases). The germline CDR1 and CDR2 sequences are LNHNV and YYDKDF (reference sequence). The CDR3 consists of 14 residues. Trimming left V 6 bases short and J 0 bases short, with 12 bases between. In nucleotides, the CDR3 is TGTGCCACCAGGGGGGACTTGAACTCCTACGAGCAGTACTTC. It yields the protein CATRGDLNSYEQYF.

Only one count was recorded for this clone. The CDR3 nucleotides are TGCGCCAGCAGCTCCGGGGGGACAGGGTACTATGGCTACACCTTC. It encodes CASSSGGTGYYGYTF. The chain combines TRBV5-1 with TRBJ1-2, with 9 bases aligning to TRBD1. Germline assignment: CDR1 SGHRS and CDR2 YFSETQ. This CDR3 comprises 15 residues. After removal of 3 bases from V and 3 bases from J, the junction contained 6 bases not matched to a gene. Filled out from reference TRBV5-1 and TRBJ1-2, the complete variable domain reads KAGVTQTPRYLIKTRGQQVTLSCSPISGHRSVSWYQQTPGQGLQFLFEYFSETQRNKGNFPGRFSGRQFSNSRSEMNVSTLELGDSALYLCASSSGGTGYYGYTFGSGTRLTVV.

For this clone: One end of the junction is discordant with germline, which a read error may explain. The gene calls are TRBV2 and TRBJ2-1, with TRBD1 matching 7 bases. This CDR3 comprises 12 residues. Germline V lookup: CDR1 SNHLY, CDR2 FYNNEI. CDR3 DNA: TGTGCCAGCCGTGACAGGGTCGATGAGCAGTTCTTC. Residues: CASRDRVDEQFF.

The chain links TRBV5-6 to TRBJ1-1; TRBD1 matches at 8 bases. The junction had 6 bases not matched to a gene; V was cut back by 1 base and J by 1 base. From germline, CDR1 is SGHDT and CDR2 YYEEEE. The CDR3 spans 16 residues. The DNA of the CDR3 is TGTGCCAGCAGCTTGTCGGCAGGGGGCAGGAACACTGAAGCTTTCTTT. Translating gives CASSLSAGGRNTEAFF.